Listed below are T cell receptor beta chains from one sample, sequenced in a study of T cell repertoires in cytomegalovirus infection. TCRdb processed the reads anew with MiXCR; each CDR3 protein has one entry. The repertoire holds roughly 320,000 distinct CDR3 sequences, with over 7.5% as singletons. Sequencing was carried out using PBMCs. The source of these receptors is a human donor in good health (CMV status not recorded). Some clones in this sample may be carry-over from other donors' samples. The CDR3 runs from the conserved cysteine through the conserved F or W. Fields, in order: clone size, D gene, J gene, V gene, CDR3 protein, CDR3 DNA. A D gene is named only where the DNA matches it firmly. Clone size is not always given. Where it is, it says once, few, many or a class for expanded clones.

.,TRBD1,TRBJ2-1,TRBV6-8,CASSYRDRGGNEQFF,TGTGCCAGCAGTTACCGGGACAGGGGAGGGAATGAGCAGTTCTTC
once,TRBD1,TRBJ1-1,TRBV28,CASSELGDRVETEAFF,TGTGCCAGCAGTGAATTAGGGGACAGGGTAGAAACTGAAGCTTTCTTT
many,TRBD2,TRBJ2-5,TRBV5-4,CASSLGTSGVQETQYF,TGTGCCAGCAGCCTAGGGACTAGCGGAGTCCAAGAGACCCAGTACTTC
many,.,TRBJ1-1,TRBV4-1,CASSQDPSGVQNTEAFF,TGCGCCAGCAGCCAAGACCCATCCGGTGTCCAGAACACTGAAGCTTTCTTT
few,.,TRBJ1-1,TRBV28,CAVGTLNTEAFF,TGTGCCGTGGGGACTTTGAACACTGAAGCTTTCTTT
few,.,TRBJ1-2,TRBV19,CASREQGPYGYTF,TGTGCCAGTAGAGAGCAGGGCCCCTATGGCTACACCTTC
.,.,TRBJ2-3,TRBV6-1,CASSPETEADTQYF,TGTGCCAGCAGTCCTGAGACGGAAGCAGATACGCAGTATTTT
many,.,TRBJ1-1,TRBV7-3,CASSHAGGMNTEAFF,TGTGCCAGCAGCCACGCTGGGGGGATGAACACTGAAGCTTTCTTT
many,.,TRBJ2-1,TRBV7-9,CASSFGGDEQFF,TGTGCCAGCAGCTTCGGGGGCGATGAGCAGTTCTTC
.,TRBD2,TRBJ2-3,TRBV27,CASSLGTIGADTQYF,TGTGCCAGCAGTTTAGGGACTATAGGTGCAGATACGCAGTATTTT
.,TRBD1,TRBJ1-2,TRBV28,CASSPSGVTGGGDGYTF,TGTGCCAGCAGTCCCTCAGGAGTAACAGGGGGCGGTGATGGCTACACCTTC
.,TRBD1,TRBJ2-7,TRBV12-3/TRBV12-4,CASSLKGGRNEQYF,TGTGCCAGCAGTTTAAAAGGGGGCAGAAACGAGCAGTACTTC
.,.,TRBJ1-4,TRBV4-3,CASSQDSASNEKLFF,TGCGCCAGCAGCCAAGACAGTGCATCGAATGAAAAACTGTTTTTT
.,TRBD1,TRBJ1-4,TRBV25-1,CASSDRRDRGLTNEKLFF,TGTGCCAGCAGTGACCGTCGGGACAGGGGACTAACTAATGAAAAACTGTTTTTT
few,TRBD1,TRBJ2-5,TRBV12-3/TRBV12-4,CASRLTGAETQYF,TGTGCCAGCAGACTGACAGGGGCAGAGACCCAGTACTTC
many,TRBD2,TRBJ2-5,TRBV6-1,CASSESLAGVRETQYF,TGTGCCAGCAGTGAATCACTAGCGGGAGTCAGGGAGACCCAGTACTTC
few,TRBD1,TRBJ1-2,TRBV18,CASSPPTRRDRGPSNYGYTF,TGTGCCAGCTCACCCCCTACCCGGAGGGACAGGGGACCATCTAACTATGGCTACACCTTC
.,.,TRBJ2-2,TRBV12-5,CASGRRQGPGPYTGELFF,TGTGCTAGTGGCCGGCGTCAGGGGCCGGGACCTTACACCGGGGAGCTGTTTTTT
few,.,TRBJ1-5,TRBV4-2,CASSHQQGTGQPQHF,TGTGCCAGCAGCCACCAACAGGGTACTGGTCAGCCCCAGCATTTT
.,.,TRBJ2-2,TRBV19,CASSIGGNTGELFF,TGTGCCAGTAGTATAGGAGGGAACACCGGGGAGCTGTTTTTT
few,.,TRBJ2-1,TRBV7-2,CASSLWVSEQFF,TGTGCCAGCAGCTTATGGGTAAGCGAGCAGTTCTTC
few,TRBD1,TRBJ1-2,TRBV19,CASNLRTGYGYTF,TGTGCCAGTAACTTGAGGACAGGCTATGGCTACACCTTC
.,.,TRBJ2-2,TRBV6-6,CASRPQGLGTGELFF,TGTGCCAGCAGACCCCAGGGTTTGGGCACCGGGGAGCTGTTTTTT
.,.,TRBJ2-3,TRBV18,CASSPLEGGTDTQYF,TGTGCCAGCTCACCCCTCGAGGGGGGCACAGATACGCAGTATTTT
.,.,TRBJ1-1,TRBV12-3/TRBV12-4,CASSRTGISGPEAFF,TGTGCCAGCAGTCGAACCGGGATAAGCGGGCCTGAAGCTTTCTTT
few,TRBD1,TRBJ2-3,TRBV10-3,CAISELPGQGTDTQYF,TGTGCCATCAGTGAGCTCCCGGGACAGGGCACAGATACGCAGTATTTT
.,TRBD1,TRBJ2-7,TRBV28,CASSPLTGVRYDQYF,TGTGCCAGCAGTCCTCTGACAGGGGTGAGGTACGACCAGTACTTC
.,.,TRBJ1-5,TRBV2,CASRIYEGSGQPQHF,TGTGCCAGCAGGATCTACGAAGGTTCGGGTCAGCCCCAGCATTTT
many,.,TRBJ2-2,TRBV6-2/TRBV6-3,CASRIIEGTGELFF,TGTGCCAGCAGGATTATAGAAGGGACCGGGGAGCTGTTTTTT
.,.,TRBJ2-3,TRBV16,CASSQYQGGRTDTQYF,TGTGCCAGCAGCCAATATCAGGGCGGGCGCACAGATACGCAGTATTTT
many,.,TRBJ1-1,TRBV7-3,CASSLTGGARVNTEAFF,TGTGCCAGCAGCTTAACAGGGGGTGCGCGGGTGAACACTGAAGCTTTCTTT
.,.,TRBJ2-6,TRBV11-3,CASSQGQSSGANVLTF,TGTGCCAGCAGCCAAGGGCAGAGCTCTGGGGCCAACGTCCTGACTTTC
many,TRBD1,TRBJ1-2,TRBV7-2,CASSSPGTGGAGYTF,TGTGCCAGCAGCTCCCCCGGGACAGGGGGCGCTGGCTACACCTTC
many,TRBD1,TRBJ1-2,TRBV7-2,CASSLGTGTGSFTYGYTF,TGTGCCAGCAGCTTGGGCACCGGGACAGGTAGCTTTACCTATGGCTACACCTTC
.,TRBD2,TRBJ2-1,TRBV27,CASFGLAGSNEQFF,TGTGCCAGCTTCGGACTAGCGGGGTCCAATGAGCAGTTCTTC
.,.,TRBJ1-2,TRBV15,CATSTVPYGYTF,TGTGCCACCAGCACGGTACCCTATGGCTACACCTTC
many,.,TRBJ1-2,TRBV2,CASSELGVPNGYTF,TGTGCCAGCAGTGAATTGGGTGTTCCTAATGGCTACACCTTC
.,TRBD1,TRBJ2-7,TRBV23-1,CASSHRDRGSYEQYF,TGCGCCAGCAGTCACCGGGACAGGGGCTCCTACGAGCAGTACTTC
many,.,TRBJ1-5,TRBV28,CASRYGAQNGQPQHF,TGTGCCAGCAGATACGGGGCCCAGAACGGGCAGCCCCAGCATTTT
few,.,TRBJ2-1,TRBV23-1,CASSPVGDSYNEQFF,TGCGCCAGCAGCCCAGTGGGGGACTCCTACAATGAGCAGTTCTTC
few,.,TRBJ2-1,TRBV6-1,CASRAGVVEQFF,TGTGCCAGCAGGGCAGGGGTGGTTGAGCAGTTCTTC
.,TRBD2,TRBJ2-6,TRBV20-1,CSASLGLAGGSGANVLTF,TGCAGTGCTAGTTTAGGACTAGCGGGGGGCTCTGGGGCCAACGTCCTGACTTTC
many,TRBD2,TRBJ2-3,TRBV28,CATIPMPGLEADTQYF,TGTGCCACGATTCCGATGCCGGGACTAGAGGCAGATACGCAGTATTTT
few,.,TRBJ1-1,TRBV7-8,CASSLVLRAEAFF,TGTGCCAGCAGCTTAGTGCTGAGGGCTGAAGCTTTCTTT
few,TRBD2,TRBJ2-3,TRBV19,CASKLAGGTDTQYF,TGTGCCAGTAAGCTAGCGGGAGGAACAGATACGCAGTATTTT
few,TRBD1,TRBJ1-4,TRBV7-2,CASSPDRAWEKLFF,TGTGCCAGCAGCCCGGACAGGGCTTGGGAAAAACTGTTTTTT
.,.,TRBJ1-3,TRBV9,CASSVMDRAYSGNTIYF,TGTGCCAGCAGCGTGATGGACCGGGCTTACTCTGGAAACACCATATATTTT
.,.,TRBJ2-6,TRBV20-1,CSARDHGGGGANVLTF,TGCAGTGCTAGAGATCACGGAGGCGGTGGGGCCAACGTCCTGACTTTC
many,.,TRBJ2-7,TRBV7-9,CASSLPEGRSNEQYF,TGTGCCAGCAGCCTCCCAGAGGGGAGGTCGAACGAGCAGTACTTC
many,.,TRBJ1-2,TRBV7-2,CASSPYIGPLRPSRDYGYTF,TGTGCCAGCAGTCCATATATTGGGCCCCTGAGGCCATCTAGGGACTATGGCTACACCTTC